The 4 T cell receptor beta chains reported below all come from one sample, sequenced in a study of T cell repertoires in cytomegalovirus infection. MiXCR, applied by TCRdb to the reads, yields one record per CDR3 protein. This table has around 130,000 distinct CDR3 sequences, 20% to 30% appearing once. Their recognized antigens are unknown. Specimen: PBMCs, sequenced either directly or after in vitro stimulation (not recorded which). Source of these receptors: a human donor in good health (CMV status not recorded). Some clones in this sample may be carry-over from other donors' samples.

The chain carries TRBV19 and TRBJ1-1; 10 bases are shared with TRBD1. Germline assignment: CDR1 LNHDA and CDR2 SQIVND (reference sequence). J lost 0 bases, V lost 6 bases, and 4 bases had no gene match. The CDR3 loop spans 15 amino acids. CDR3 DNA: TGTGCCAGTAGAGACAGGGGGCTAATGAACACTGAAGCTTTCTTT. It encodes CASRDRGLMNTEAFF.

The table lists this clonotype with a few counts. J is TRBJ1-2 and V is TRBV12-3 or TRBV12-4; unclear D gene. The length of the CDR3 is 14 residues. The V end lost 6 bases, the J end lost 0 bases, and 11 bases lay between the germline ends. CDR3 DNA sequence: TGTGCCAGCAGCACAGTTTTCTCTAACTATGGCTACACCTTC. Translated, it gives CASSTVFSNYGYTF.

Many counts were recorded for this clonotype. The V call is TRBV10-3, the J call TRBJ1-1; TRBD1 matches at 11 bases. CDR3 length equals 18 residues. V shed 2 bases, J shed 4 bases, and the junction held 12 bases outside the gene matches. Germline CDR1 reads ENHRY; CDR2 reads SYGVKD. For the CDR3, the DNA is TGTGCCATCAGTGAGGGAGCAGGACAGGGGGCAAGGGGCACTGAAGCTTTCTTT. As protein: CAISEGAGQGARGTEAFF.

This clonotype was detected a few times. The chain links TRBV20-1 to TRBJ2-3; 8 bases are a match to TRBD2. J lost 0 bases, V lost 6 bases, and 14 bases had no gene match. Germline V gene lookup returns CDR1 DFQATT and CDR2 SNEGSKA (reference sequence). This CDR3 has 17 residues. The CDR3 DNA is TGCAGTGCCCCCGGGGGTAGCGGGGCCTCTAGCACAGATACGCAGTATTTT. It codes for CSAPGGSGASSTDTQYF.